This note documents a single TCR beta chain sequence. The entry originates in a study of blood T cell repertoires in COVID-19. TCRdb's table, derived via immunoSEQ multiplex PCR, lists solely in-frame clones and lacks some. The data hold more than 90,000 clones, with about 83% observed a single time. Trimming shortened V by 5 bases and J by 3 bases, and 8 bases separated the two germline ends. The CDR3 has 12 residues. Looked up from germline, CDR1 is SGHAT and CDR2 is FQDESV (reference sequence). Sequencing was carried out using peripheral blood. The rearrangement links TRBV11-1 to TRBJ2-7, with a weak D call TRBD2 (5 bases). The sequence was collected from a man between 65 and 85 years old with acute or convalescent COVID-19. In DNA form, the CDR3 reads TGTGCCAGCAGCCTCGGACTCTACGAGCAGTACTTC. Translated, it gives CASSLGLYEQYF.